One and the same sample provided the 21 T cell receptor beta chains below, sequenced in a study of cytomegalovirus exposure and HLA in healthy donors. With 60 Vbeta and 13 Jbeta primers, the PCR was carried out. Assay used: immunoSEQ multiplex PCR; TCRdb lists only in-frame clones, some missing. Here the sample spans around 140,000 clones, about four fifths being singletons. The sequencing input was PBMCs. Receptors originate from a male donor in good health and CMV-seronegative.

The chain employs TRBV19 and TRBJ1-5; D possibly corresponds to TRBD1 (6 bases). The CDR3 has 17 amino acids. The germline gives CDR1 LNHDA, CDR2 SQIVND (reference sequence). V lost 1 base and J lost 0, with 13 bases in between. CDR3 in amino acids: CASSIGQGRASNQPQHF. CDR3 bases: TGTGCCAGTAGTATAGGTCAGGGGAGGGCTAGCAATCAGCCCCAGCATTTT.

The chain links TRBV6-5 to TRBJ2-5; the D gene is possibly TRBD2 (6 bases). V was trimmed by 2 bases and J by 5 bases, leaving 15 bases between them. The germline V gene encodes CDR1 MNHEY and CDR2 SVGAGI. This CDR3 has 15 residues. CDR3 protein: CASSYSARRGETQYF. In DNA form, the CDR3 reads TGTGCCAGCAGTTACAGTGCGCGGCGGGGCGAGACCCAGTACTTC.

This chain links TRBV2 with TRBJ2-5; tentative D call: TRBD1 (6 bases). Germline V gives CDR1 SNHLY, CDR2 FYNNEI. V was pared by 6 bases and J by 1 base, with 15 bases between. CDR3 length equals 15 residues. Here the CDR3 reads CASSEPDRFQETQYF. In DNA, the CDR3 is TGTGCCAGCAGCGAGCCTGACAGGTTCCAAGAGACCCAGTACTTC.

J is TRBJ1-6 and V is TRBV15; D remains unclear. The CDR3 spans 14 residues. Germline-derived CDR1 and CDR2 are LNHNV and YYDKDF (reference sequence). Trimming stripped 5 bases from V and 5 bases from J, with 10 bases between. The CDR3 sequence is CATSSYGNNSPLHF. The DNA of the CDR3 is TGTGCCACCAGCTCATACGGGAATAATTCACCCCTCCACTTT. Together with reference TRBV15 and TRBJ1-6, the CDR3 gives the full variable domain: DAMVIQNPRYQVTQFGKPVTLSCSQTLNHNVMYWYQQKSSQAPKLLFHYYDKDFNNEADTPDNFQSRRPNTSFCFLDIRSPGLGDTAMYLCATSSYGNNSPLHFGNGTRLTVT.

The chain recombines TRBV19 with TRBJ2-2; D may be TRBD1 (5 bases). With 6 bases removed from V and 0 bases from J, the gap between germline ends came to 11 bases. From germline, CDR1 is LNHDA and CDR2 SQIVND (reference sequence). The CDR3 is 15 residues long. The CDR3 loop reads CASSRQPANTGELFF. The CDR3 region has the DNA TGTGCCAGTAGCCGACAGCCCGCGAACACCGGGGAGCTGTTTTTT.

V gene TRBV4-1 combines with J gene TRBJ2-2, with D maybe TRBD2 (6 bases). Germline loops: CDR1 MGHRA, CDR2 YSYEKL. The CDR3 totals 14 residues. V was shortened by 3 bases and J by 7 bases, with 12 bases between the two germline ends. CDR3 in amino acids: CASSHGRGGGELFF. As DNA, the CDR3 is TGCGCCAGCAGCCACGGAAGGGGAGGCGGGGAGCTGTTTTTT.

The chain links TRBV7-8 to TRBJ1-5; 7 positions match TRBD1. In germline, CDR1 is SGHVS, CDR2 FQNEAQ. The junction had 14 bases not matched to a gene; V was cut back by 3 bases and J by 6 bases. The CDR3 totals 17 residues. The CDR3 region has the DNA TGTGCCAGCAGCTTGACAGGGCCCCGTCAATCGGGTCAGCCCCAGCATTTT. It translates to CASSLTGPRQSGQPQHF.

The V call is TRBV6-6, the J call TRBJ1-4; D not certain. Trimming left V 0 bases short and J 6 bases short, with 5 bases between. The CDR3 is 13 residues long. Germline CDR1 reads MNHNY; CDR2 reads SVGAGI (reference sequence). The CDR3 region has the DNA TGTGCCAGCAGTTACTCGATAGATGAAAAACTGTTTTTT. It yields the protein CASSYSIDEKLFF.

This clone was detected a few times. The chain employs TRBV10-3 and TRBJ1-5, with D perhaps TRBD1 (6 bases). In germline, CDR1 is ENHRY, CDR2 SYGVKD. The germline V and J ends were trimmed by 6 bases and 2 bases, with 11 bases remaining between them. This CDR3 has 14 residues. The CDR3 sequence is CAISDPGGNQPQHF. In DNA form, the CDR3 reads TGTGCCATCAGCGACCCAGGGGGCAATCAGCCCCAGCATTTT.

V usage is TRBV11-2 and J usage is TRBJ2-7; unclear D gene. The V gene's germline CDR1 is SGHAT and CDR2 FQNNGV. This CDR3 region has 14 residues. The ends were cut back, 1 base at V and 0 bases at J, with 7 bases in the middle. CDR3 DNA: TGTGCCAGCAGCTTAGTCCCCAGCTCCTACGAGCAGTACTTC. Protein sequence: CASSLVPSSYEQYF.

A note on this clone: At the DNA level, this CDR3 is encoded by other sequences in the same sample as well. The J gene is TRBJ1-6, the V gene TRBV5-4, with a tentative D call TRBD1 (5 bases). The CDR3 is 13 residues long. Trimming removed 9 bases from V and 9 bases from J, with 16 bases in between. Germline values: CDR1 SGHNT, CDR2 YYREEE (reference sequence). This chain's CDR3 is CATAAQGLSPLHF. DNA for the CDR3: TGTGCCACCGCCGCTCAGGGACTTTCACCCCTCCACTTT.

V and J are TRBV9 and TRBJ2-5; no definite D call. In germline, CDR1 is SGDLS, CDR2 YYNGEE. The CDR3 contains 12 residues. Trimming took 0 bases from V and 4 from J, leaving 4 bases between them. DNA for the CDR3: TGTGCCAGCAGCGTAGACGGAGAGACCCAGTACTTC. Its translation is CASSVDGETQYF.

The CDR3 sequence: CASSDHSQSTEAFF. CDR3 sequence (DNA): TGTGCCAGCAGTGACCACAGCCAGAGCACTGAAGCTTTCTTT. V is TRBV6-4 and J is TRBJ1-1, with D uncertain. The CDR3 is 14 amino acids. Trimming took off 2 bases at V and 4 bases at J, with 11 bases between the two ends. Germline lookup yields CDR1 MRHNA and CDR2 SNTAGT.

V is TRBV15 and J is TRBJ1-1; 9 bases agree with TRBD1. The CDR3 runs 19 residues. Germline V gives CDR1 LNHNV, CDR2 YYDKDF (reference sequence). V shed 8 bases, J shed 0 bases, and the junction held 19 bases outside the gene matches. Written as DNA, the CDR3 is TGTGCCACCGTGAAAATACCGGGACAGGGTGACGTCTTGAACACTGAAGCTTTCTTT. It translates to CATVKIPGQGDVLNTEAFF.

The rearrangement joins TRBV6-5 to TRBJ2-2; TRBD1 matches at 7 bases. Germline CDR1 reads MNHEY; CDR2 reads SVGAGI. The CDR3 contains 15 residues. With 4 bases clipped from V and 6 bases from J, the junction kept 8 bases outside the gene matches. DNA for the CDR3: TGTGCCAGCAGTTTTTTGACAGGGTTAGCCGGGGAGCTGTTTTTT. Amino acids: CASSFLTGLAGELFF.

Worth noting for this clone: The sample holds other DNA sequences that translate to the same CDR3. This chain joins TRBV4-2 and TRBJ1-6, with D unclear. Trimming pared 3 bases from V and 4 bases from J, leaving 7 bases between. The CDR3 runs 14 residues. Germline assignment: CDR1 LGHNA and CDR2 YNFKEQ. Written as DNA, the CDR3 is TGTGCCAGCAGCCATGGACTTTATAATTCACCCCTCCACTTT. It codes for CASSHGLYNSPLHF.

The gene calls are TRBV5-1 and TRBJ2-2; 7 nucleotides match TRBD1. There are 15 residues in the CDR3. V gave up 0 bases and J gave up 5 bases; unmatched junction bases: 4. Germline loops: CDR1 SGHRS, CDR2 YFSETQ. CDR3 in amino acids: CASSLVGQDTGELFF. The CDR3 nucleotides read TGCGCCAGCAGCTTGGTAGGACAGGATACCGGGGAGCTGTTTTTT.

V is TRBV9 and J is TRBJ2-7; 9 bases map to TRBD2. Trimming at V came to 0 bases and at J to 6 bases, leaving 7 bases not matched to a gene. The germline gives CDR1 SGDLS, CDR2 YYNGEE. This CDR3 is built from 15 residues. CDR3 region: CASSVDQRGDGEQYF. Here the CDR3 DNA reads TGTGCCAGCAGCGTAGATCAGCGGGGGGATGGCGAGCAGTACTTC. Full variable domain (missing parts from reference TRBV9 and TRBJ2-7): DSGVTQTPKHLITATGQRVTLRCSPRSGDLSVYWYQQSLDQGLQFLIQYYNGEERAKGNILERFSAQQFPDLHSELNLSSLELGDSALYFCASSVDQRGDGEQYFGPGTRLTVT.

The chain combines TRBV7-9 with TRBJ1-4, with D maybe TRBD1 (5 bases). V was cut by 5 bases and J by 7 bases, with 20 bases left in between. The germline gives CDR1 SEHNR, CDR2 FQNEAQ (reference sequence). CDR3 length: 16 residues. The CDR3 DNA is TGTGCCAGCAGCCCCCATGGGGGGGGACGTCGTGAAAAACTGTTTTTT. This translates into CASSPHGGGRREKLFF.

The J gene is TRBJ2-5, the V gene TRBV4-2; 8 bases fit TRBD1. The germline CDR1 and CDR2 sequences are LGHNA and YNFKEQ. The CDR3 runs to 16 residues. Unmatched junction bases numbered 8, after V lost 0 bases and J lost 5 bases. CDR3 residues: CASSQDGSGGSETQYF. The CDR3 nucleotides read TGTGCCAGCAGCCAAGATGGGTCAGGGGGCAGTGAGACCCAGTACTTC.

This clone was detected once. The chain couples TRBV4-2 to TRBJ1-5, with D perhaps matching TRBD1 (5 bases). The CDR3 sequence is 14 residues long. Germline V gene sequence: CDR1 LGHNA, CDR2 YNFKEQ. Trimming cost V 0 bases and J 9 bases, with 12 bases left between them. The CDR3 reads CASSQDLGGTPQHF. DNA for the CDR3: TGTGCCAGCAGCCAAGATCTGGGAGGGACGCCCCAGCATTTT.